This T cell receptor (beta chain) was observed in a study of PD-1 blockade in classical Hodgkin lymphoma (dated by TCRdb to about 2020). General notes on the study: Nivolumab dosing was 3 mg/kg intravenously every 2 weeks, continuing until either disease progression or unacceptable toxicity. A peripheral blood immune signature of response to PD-1 blockade in classical Hodgkin lymphoma was defined using TCR beta sequencing and CyTOF.

Genomic DNA was isolated using the Qiagen DNeasy kit from unsorted PBMCs as well as from negatively selected CD4+ and CD8+ fractions. TCR beta CDR3 regions were subjected to amplification by immunoSEQ multiplex PCR with primers that anneal to V and J segments. A synthetic immune receptor repertoire was used to minimize amplification bias, and any residual bias was removed computationally once sequencing was done. In the original analysis: Custom Python scripts were used to quantify repertoire diversity as the Shannon entropy index. Unsorted, CD4+ and CD8+ repertoires were analyzed separately, except in combined analyses where CD4+ and CD8+ sequences were merged in silico. A clone counted as expanded when the clone's frequency after treatment rose at least 2-fold relative to C1D1, and clones undetected at baseline were given a pseudocount of 0.5. Clones with 0 or 1 copy at C1D1 were defined as singleton clones, while clones with 2 or more copies were defined as non-singleton clones. By matching protein sequences in sorted samples from the same patient, clones expanded in unsorted samples were annotated as CD4+, CD8+ or unknown. Wilcoxon tests on paired samples were used to test diversity changes from C1D1 to C4D1. TCRdb stores this immuneACCESS table with in-frame sequences only. Part of the clones is absent; in the studies checked, under half of the shortfall reflects unresolved V genes, and no reason is known for the rest. V and J calls plus clone size are reproduced from that table; the DNA served to infer D and trimming. This sample holds 40,000 to 65,000 clones; over 70% were observed only once. The top ten clones comprise roughly 15% of the sample.

Turning to this clone: Its target antigen remains unknown. Nothing much larger sits one base from this clone, and base qualities are not available.

General conclusions and limits of the study: By C4D1, a significant rise was seen in CD4+ TCR diversity but not in CD8+ TCR diversity (p=0.0027 vs p=0.16), and the rise was most apparent among complete responders (p=0.02). Baseline TCR diversity was reported as lower in newly diagnosed patients than in healthy donors, and lower still in relapsed/refractory patients. Only a single clinical trial cohort was studied, and what caused the repertoire differences, possibly disease activity or prior therapy, remained undefined. Trial patients achieving complete response had baseline diversity similar to newly diagnosed patients, whereas partial responders and progressors had significantly lower diversity. Lower diversity was seen in patients whose nivolumab began less than 1 year after ASCT, and these patients were left out of later analyses so that immune reconstitution would not confound the results.

Trimming takes 4 bases from V and 12 bases from J, and the germline ends sit 10 bases apart. The CDR3 spans 11 residues, from the cysteine through the phenylalanine. Only CDR3 DNA is held: 33 bases, read in frame from base 1. CDR1 and CDR2 are read off the germline V gene as MGHDK and SYGVNS. The time point tag for this specimen amounts to: cycle 1 day 1 (C1D1), immediately before nivolumab initiation. All trial patients had relapsed after autologous stem cell transplantation, with cohorts A, B and C differing in prior brentuximab vedotin exposure. A total of about 51 patients with relapsed/refractory classical Hodgkin lymphoma made up the trial cohort, and each patient's best overall response was complete response, partial response or progressive disease. In the multi-cohort phase II CheckMate 205 trial, trial patients received single-agent nivolumab. Best overall response was determined by an independent review committee according to the 2007 International Working Group response criteria. Trial PBMCs were obtained immediately prior to nivolumab initiation (C1D1) and on therapy at cycle 2 day 1 and cycle 4 day 1. Peripheral blood was collected in 8 mL Vacutainer Cell Preparation Tubes, from which PBMCs were isolated by centrifugation and then cryopreserved.

The sample in question was peripheral blood mononuclear cells (PBMCs), obtained at baseline. The receptor comes from a human donor with classical Hodgkin lymphoma. In this chain, TRBV25-1 is recombined with TRBJ2-1; no D gene call is confident. The CDR3 reads as follows: CASSVQSGQFF. The sequenced DNA is TGTGCCAGCAGTGTCCAATCGGGGCAGTTCTTC. The full variable domain, with segments outside the CDR3 supplied by the reference TRBV25-1 and TRBJ2-1 proteins, appears as EADIYQTPRYLVIGTGKKITLECSQTMGHDKMYWYQQDPGMELHLIHYSYGVNSTEKGDLSSESTVSRIRTEHFPLTLESARPSHTSQYLCASSVQSGQFFGPGTRLTVL.